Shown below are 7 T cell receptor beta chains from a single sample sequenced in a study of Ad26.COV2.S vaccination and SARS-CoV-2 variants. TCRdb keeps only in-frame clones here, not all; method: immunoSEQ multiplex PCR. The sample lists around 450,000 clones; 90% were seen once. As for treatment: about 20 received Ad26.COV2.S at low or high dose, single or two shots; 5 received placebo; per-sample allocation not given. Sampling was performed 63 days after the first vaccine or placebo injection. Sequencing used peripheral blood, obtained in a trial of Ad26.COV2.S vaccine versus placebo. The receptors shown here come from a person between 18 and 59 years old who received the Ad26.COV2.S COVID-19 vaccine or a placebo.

The CDR3 DNA reads TGTGCCAGCAGTGAAATAGGAGCTCCTAACTATGGCTACACCTTC. This encodes CASSEIGAPNYGYTF. V usage is TRBV6-1 and J usage is TRBJ1-2; unclear D gene. CDR3 length: 15 amino acids. CDR1 MNHNS and CDR2 SASEGT come from the germline V gene. Trimming removed 2 bases from V and 0 bases from J, with 10 bases in between.

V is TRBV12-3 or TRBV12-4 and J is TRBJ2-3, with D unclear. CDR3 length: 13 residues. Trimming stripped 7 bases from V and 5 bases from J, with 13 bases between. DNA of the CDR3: TGTGCCAGCAATATAAACGTGGGAGATACGCAGTATTTT. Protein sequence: CASNINVGDTQYF.

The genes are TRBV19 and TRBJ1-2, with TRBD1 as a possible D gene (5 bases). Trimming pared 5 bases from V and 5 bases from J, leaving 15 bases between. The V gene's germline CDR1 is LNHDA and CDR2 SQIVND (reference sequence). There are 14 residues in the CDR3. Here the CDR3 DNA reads TGTGCCAGTAGTCCGTTACGGCAGGGATATGGCTACACCTTC. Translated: CASSPLRQGYGYTF.

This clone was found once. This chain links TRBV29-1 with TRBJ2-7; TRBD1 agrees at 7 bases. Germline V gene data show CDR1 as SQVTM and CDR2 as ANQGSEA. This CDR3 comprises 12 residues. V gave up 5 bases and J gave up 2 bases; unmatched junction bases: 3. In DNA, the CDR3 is TGCAGCGTTCGACAGGGCCCCTACGAGCAGTACTTC. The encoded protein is CSVRQGPYEQYF.

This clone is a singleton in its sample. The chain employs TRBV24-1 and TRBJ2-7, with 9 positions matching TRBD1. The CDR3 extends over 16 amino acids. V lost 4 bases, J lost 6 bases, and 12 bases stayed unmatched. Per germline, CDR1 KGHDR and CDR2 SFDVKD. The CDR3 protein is CATSETTGTGIGEQYF. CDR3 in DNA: TGTGCCACCAGTGAAACTACCGGGACAGGGATCGGCGAGCAGTACTTC.

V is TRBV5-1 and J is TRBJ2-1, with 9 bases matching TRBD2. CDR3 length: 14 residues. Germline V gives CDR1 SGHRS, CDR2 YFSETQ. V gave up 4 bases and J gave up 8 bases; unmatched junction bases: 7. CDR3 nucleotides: TGCGCCAGCAGCCGCTTAGCGGGGGATGATGAGCAGTTCTTC. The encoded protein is CASSRLAGDDEQFF.

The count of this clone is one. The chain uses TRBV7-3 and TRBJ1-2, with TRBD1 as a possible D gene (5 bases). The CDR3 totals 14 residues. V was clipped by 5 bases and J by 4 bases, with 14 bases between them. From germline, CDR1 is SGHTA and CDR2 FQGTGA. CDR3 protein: CASSPGQGPYGYTF. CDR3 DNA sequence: TGTGCCAGCAGCCCCGGCCAGGGACCCTATGGCTACACCTTC.